The present entry profiles one T cell receptor (beta chain) with its context. This sample is drawn from a study of T cell responses to AZD1222 COVID-19 vaccine. The data were produced by immunoSEQ multiplex PCR, yet TCRdb's version contains in-frame clones alone and is incomplete. The profile shows roughly 170,000 clones, 91% of them singletons. Sequencing was performed on peripheral blood, taken on day 0 of AZD1222 vaccination. The TCR comes from an adult in good health.

CDR3 sequence: CASSQSGRPFSYEQYF. DNA of the CDR3: TGTGCCAGCAGCCAATCAGGGCGGCCGTTCTCCTACGAGCAGTACTTC. The rearrangement uses TRBV3-1 (or the pseudogene TRBV3-2) and TRBJ2-7, with TRBD1 as a possible D gene (5 bases). This CDR3 region has 16 residues. V gave up 2 bases and J gave up 0 bases, with 14 bases separating them. CDR1 LGHDT and CDR2 YNNKEL come from the germline V gene (reference sequence).